This TCR beta chain is drawn from a study of T-cell reconstitution after alpha-beta-depleted transplantation in children. Notes on the study in general: Counts and diversity of T cells one year after transplant came mostly from newly produced T cells. It was surviving recipient T cells and thymic progenitors that gave some patients high TCRbeta diversity at day 60. After transplant, at about two months, alpha-beta T cells were reportedly derived from several hundred expanded graft clones.

Preparation of the TCRbeta library involved a method that used unique molecular identifiers. TCRdb redid the calling of the PCR reads with MiXCR, one entry per CDR3 protein. The sample has 550,000 to 600,000 distinct CDR3 sequences, more than 20% seen once; the top ten hold 13% to 15%. This CDR3 is 12 amino acids long. Germline V gene sequence: CDR1 LGHDT, CDR2 YNNKEL (reference sequence). The V and J ends lost 1 base and 7 bases respectively, with 8 bases between them. This clonotype showed up just a few times. Its antigen is unidentified. This receptor was identified in a boy younger than two who had a stem cell transplant for acute myeloid leukemia, so the T cells may come from the graft donor. The sequenced sample was PBMCs, mostly from graft donor cells, obtained 360 days after TCRalphabeta/CD19-depleted stem cell transplant. J is TRBJ2-7 and V is TRBV3-1, with D possibly TRBD1 on 6 matching bases. The CDR3 loop reads CASSQGGQEQYV. The CDR3 DNA sequence: TGTGCCAGCAGCCAAGGGGGACAAGAGCAGTACGTC.